Below are 7 T cell receptor beta chains sequenced from a single sample in a study of CD8 T cells in Susac syndrome. cDNA came from around 0.54 to 1 ug RNA primed by random hexamers. From the immunoSEQ multiplex PCR reads, TCRdb called clonotypes with MiXCR, one entry per CDR3 protein. The table lists about 200,000 distinct CDR3 sequences, roughly 90% of them singletons. Material: CD4+ T cells from PBMCs. All receptors come from a human donor with Susac syndrome.

V is TRBV5-1 and J is TRBJ1-1; D perhaps matches TRBD1 (6 bases). The CDR3 is 18 amino acids. CDR1 is SGHRS and CDR2 is YFSETQ in the germline V gene. Trimming took off 0 bases at V and 1 base at J, with 19 bases between the two ends. The CDR3 coding sequence is TGCGCCAGCAGCTTGGACTATCGCGTGGGGGCACCGAACACTGAAGCTTTCTTT. It codes for CASSLDYRVGAPNTEAFF.

V is TRBV5-1 and J is TRBJ1-1; D unclear. The CDR3 is made up of 13 amino acids. The V end lost 0 bases, the J end lost 4 bases, and 7 bases lay between the germline ends. Germline lookup yields CDR1 SGHRS and CDR2 YFSETQ. The CDR3: CASSLAVGTEAFF. In DNA, the CDR3 is TGCGCCAGCAGCTTGGCGGTTGGCACTGAAGCTTTCTTT.

V gene TRBV11-2 combines with J gene TRBJ2-2, with D tentatively TRBD1 or TRBD2 (5 bases each). The CDR3 is 15 residues long. V was shortened by 1 base and J by 1 base, with 7 bases between the two germline ends. Germline CDR1 is SGHAT and CDR2 is FQNNGV. As DNA, the CDR3 is TGTGCCAGCAGCTTAGGGGGGATGAACACCGGGGAGCTGTTTTTT. It translates to CASSLGGMNTGELFF.

The rearrangement links TRBV28 to TRBJ1-5; TRBD1 aligns across 7 bases. V lost 7 bases and J lost 4; bases outside the gene matches: 4. This CDR3 comprises 13 residues. Germline lookup yields CDR1 MDHEN and CDR2 SYDVKM. The CDR3 protein is CASTPGQNQPQHF. The CDR3 DNA reads as TGTGCCAGCACTCCGGGACAGAATCAGCCCCAGCATTTT.

This clonotype was seen only a few times. The rearrangement uses TRBV3-1 and TRBJ1-2; no definite D call. CDR1 is LGHDT, CDR2 YNNKEL, per germline (reference sequence). With 0 bases removed from V and 2 bases from J, the gap between germline ends came to 7 bases. The CDR3 is made up of 14 amino acids. CDR3 DNA sequence: TGTGCCAGCAGCCAAGATACCGGAAACTATGGCTACACCTTC. Its translation is CASSQDTGNYGYTF.

CDR3 DNA: TGCAGTGCTAGAGATTTACGCGTCGGCGGGAGTCTGTACAATGAGCAGTTCTTC. Its translation is CSARDLRVGGSLYNEQFF. The chain links TRBV20-1 to TRBJ2-1, with 7 nucleotides matching TRBD2. From germline, CDR1 is DFQATT and CDR2 SNEGSKA (reference sequence). The V gene end was trimmed by 0 bases and the J gene end by 4 bases; junction bases not matched to a gene: 15. CDR3 length equals 18 residues.

The rearrangement joins TRBV29-1 to TRBJ2-1, with D perhaps TRBD2 (6 bases). The CDR3 has 13 amino acids. CDR1 and CDR2 (germline): SQVTM, ANQGSEA. Trimming took off 4 bases at V and 5 bases at J, with 12 bases between the two ends. The CDR3 region has the DNA TGCAGCGTTGGGGGGACTCAACACAATGAGCAGTTCTTC. Amino acid sequence: CSVGGTQHNEQFF.